This T cell receptor (beta chain) was identified during a study of T cell responses to AZD1222 COVID-19 vaccine (dated by TCRdb to 2020 to 2022). With regard to the full study: Because spike-specific TCR depth and breadth did not differ between the two schedules, AZD1222 recipients who got a second dose at roughly 4 weeks were pooled with those who got a second dose at roughly 12 weeks. TCR sequencing covered about 230 trial participants: 207 given two doses of AZD1222 and 26 given two doses of MenACWY control vaccine. Trial participants were enrolled into age subgroups of 18-55, 56-69 and 70-plus years, which contained 148, 28 and 57 TCR-sequenced participants, respectively.

As to this clone: The target of this receptor is not known. One base away there is no much larger clone; base qualities are not given.

The CDR3 regions of human TCRbeta chains were analyzed by immunosequencing. The paper's processing steps were these. TCRs in the repertoires were matched against a reference library of SARS-CoV-2-specific TCRs that had been generated with the MIRA antigen-specificity platform. Breadth meant the fraction of unique TCRs that were SARS-CoV-2-associated, whereas depth meant the fraction of total T cells that were SARS-CoV-2-associated. Using the MIRA data, each spike-specific TCR was mapped to the spike region that the TCR reacts to and placed in a CD4 or CD8 class. Log10-transformed breadth and depth values were compared by one-way ANOVA with Sidak's multiple comparisons tests. Held by TCRdb, this immuneACCESS table contains in-frame sequences only and omits some clones. Under half of the omission traces to an unresolved V gene where checked; the cause of the rest is unknown. V, J and clone size reflect that table, while D and trimming were determined from the DNA. For this sample there are about 120,000 clones; around 87% appear just once. The ten largest clones add up to 10% to 15% of the sample.

Study-level results and caveats: After two AZD1222 doses, both the breadth and the depth of spike-specific TCRs were significantly higher than at day 0 and than in MenACWY recipients. The vaccine-associated CD4 TCRs covered the entire spike protein, and the dominant responses fell in regions 160-218 and 743-854. Conclusions about previously exposed vaccinees were limited because only a handful of AZD1222 recipients were SARS-CoV-2 seropositive at baseline. Reportedly, almost half of the unique spike-specific TCRs recognized epitopes lying outside the regions that are mutated in the B.1.351 and B.1.1.7 variants. Participants were mostly white British and included more females than males, and it was suggested by the authors that clonal diversity may have been underestimated. Because no day 14 peak-response samples were available, the repertoires could be characterized only after the peak T cell response. The 56-69-year group was small, and its depth increase did not reach significance, likely because of low power.

Trimming removed 6 bases from V and 2 bases from J, leaving 19 bases between the germline ends. Spanning cysteine to phenylalanine, the CDR3 consists of 16 amino acids. The kept DNA is CDR3 alone, 48 bases in frame from the first base. CDR1 MDHEN and CDR2 SYDVKM were looked up in the germline V gene. Explained via the paper, the time point label denotes: baseline before first vaccination. Samples from vaccinated people were obtained from the UK trials COV001 and COV002, which included a single-blind randomized controlled phase 2/3 trial of AZD1222 (ChAdOx1 nCoV-19) in healthy adults. For TCRbeta chain sequencing, PBMC samples from trial participants were taken at day 0 and at day 28 after the second dose.

The material sequenced was peripheral blood, taken on day 0 of AZD1222 vaccination. The rearranged chain carries TRBV28 and TRBJ1-1; the D gene is perhaps TRBD1, from 5 matching bases. The receptor was isolated from an adult in good health. The sequenced DNA is TGTGCCAGCAGCCTCGGGACTCTTATAATTAACACTGAAGCTTTCTTT. The resulting protein is CASSLGTLIINTEAFF.